These T cell receptor beta chains were read from a single sample in a study of CXCR3-negative and CXCR3-positive naive CD8 T cells. TCRdb processed the 5' RACE reads again and assigns one entry to each CDR3 protein, with no DNA. The listing records some 100,000 distinct CDR3 sequences. The sample consisted of naive CXCR3+ CD8+ T cells from blood. The receptors were sampled from a human donor in good health. Some clones in this sample may be carry-over from other donors' samples. Both conserved end residues are part of each CDR3. Each record gives: CDR3 protein, V gene, J gene.

CDR3: CSARDTYGYTF
V: TRBV29-1
J: TRBJ1-2

CDR3: CASSLVLSGAEQYF
V: TRBV7-9
J: TRBJ2-7

CDR3: CASSQVAFYEKLFF
V: TRBV4-2
J: TRBJ1-4

CDR3: CSVETSGSEQFF
V: TRBV29-1
J: TRBJ2-1

CDR3: CASSSLPASETQYF
V: TRBV27
J: TRBJ2-5

CDR3: CATSRTQEARGNEQFF
V: TRBV15
J: TRBJ2-1

CDR3: CASSPRGTPSSGEQYF
V: TRBV9
J: TRBJ2-7

CDR3: CASRVGLAGGFYEQYF
V: TRBV6-2/TRBV6-3
J: TRBJ2-7

CDR3: CASREGANEQFF
V: TRBV5-1
J: TRBJ2-1

CDR3: CASSLWGRDTRDEQFF
V: TRBV28
J: TRBJ2-1

CDR3: CATSLGAGVNTEAFF
V: TRBV5-4
J: TRBJ1-1

CDR3: CASSFPGGRNYNEQFF
V: TRBV7-9
J: TRBJ2-1

CDR3: CASSFLAGAPHEQFF
V: TRBV28
J: TRBJ2-1

CDR3: CASSLAGVAGGRNEQFF
V: TRBV5-1
J: TRBJ2-1

CDR3: CASSTLSNEQFF
V: TRBV4-1
J: TRBJ2-1

CDR3: CSVKLDRNIQYF
V: TRBV29-1
J: TRBJ2-4

CDR3: CASSSSRVGGRRAKNIQYF
V: TRBV7-8
J: TRBJ2-4

CDR3: CASSRASGLTDTQYF
V: TRBV4-1
J: TRBJ2-3

CDR3: CASTIPGASAYEQYF
V: TRBV7-9
J: TRBJ2-7

CDR3: CSVDGVLVPGDTRYF
V: TRBV29-1
J: TRBJ2-3

CDR3: CSARDTRGVYEQYF
V: TRBV20-1
J: TRBJ2-7

CDR3: CASSDIMGRSTEAFF
V: TRBV6-1
J: TRBJ1-1

CDR3: CASNPPTSGRTDTQYF
V: TRBV2
J: TRBJ2-3

CDR3: CASSFDRGQPQHF
V: TRBV5-1
J: TRBJ1-5

CDR3: CASWGRGGTDTQYF
V: TRBV10-1
J: TRBJ2-3

CDR3: CSVTGLSYEQYF
V: TRBV29-1
J: TRBJ2-7

CDR3: CAWSVRWDTQYF
V: TRBV30
J: TRBJ2-3

CDR3: CASSIQTSGRANTGELFF
V: TRBV5-1
J: TRBJ2-2

CDR3: CASSLGRRGNEQYF
V: TRBV5-6
J: TRBJ2-7

CDR3: CATSLAAGSYEQYF
V: TRBV15
J: TRBJ2-7

CDR3: CASSSGGGGGLAGPVYEQYF
V: TRBV28
J: TRBJ2-7

CDR3: CASSYFRGTEAFF
V: TRBV6-2/TRBV6-3
J: TRBJ1-1

CDR3: CASSPPEYKDNEQFF
V: TRBV28
J: TRBJ2-1

CDR3: CASSRTSGVNEQFF
V: TRBV12-3/TRBV12-4
J: TRBJ2-1

CDR3: CASSPVTGQGYGYTF
V: TRBV9
J: TRBJ1-2

CDR3: CASSQETDRGWGTEAFF
V: TRBV4-1
J: TRBJ1-1

CDR3: CASSPLEGGRNNEQFF
V: TRBV28
J: TRBJ2-1

CDR3: CSVLLAGVGEDTQYF
V: TRBV29-1
J: TRBJ2-3

CDR3: CASSLVFGTEAFF
V: TRBV7-9
J: TRBJ1-1

CDR3: CASSLRDFGTGELFF
V: TRBV7-2
J: TRBJ2-2

CDR3: CASSQSRPVSYEQYF
V: TRBV23-1
J: TRBJ2-7

CDR3: CASRTTGGDYYEQYF
V: TRBV4-1
J: TRBJ2-7

CDR3: CSVGQGLNQPQHF
V: TRBV29-1
J: TRBJ1-5

CDR3: CASSEVAHTYGYTF
V: TRBV2
J: TRBJ1-2

CDR3: CASSIHPGDHNSPLHF
V: TRBV5-4
J: TRBJ1-6

CDR3: CSGRPLDSNQPQHF
V: TRBV20-1
J: TRBJ1-5

CDR3: CASSMPGTSVYNEQFF
V: TRBV21-1
J: TRBJ2-1

CDR3: CASSYGRYPYEQYF
V: TRBV6-2/TRBV6-3
J: TRBJ2-7

CDR3: CASSGTASGNTGELFF
V: TRBV10-2
J: TRBJ2-2